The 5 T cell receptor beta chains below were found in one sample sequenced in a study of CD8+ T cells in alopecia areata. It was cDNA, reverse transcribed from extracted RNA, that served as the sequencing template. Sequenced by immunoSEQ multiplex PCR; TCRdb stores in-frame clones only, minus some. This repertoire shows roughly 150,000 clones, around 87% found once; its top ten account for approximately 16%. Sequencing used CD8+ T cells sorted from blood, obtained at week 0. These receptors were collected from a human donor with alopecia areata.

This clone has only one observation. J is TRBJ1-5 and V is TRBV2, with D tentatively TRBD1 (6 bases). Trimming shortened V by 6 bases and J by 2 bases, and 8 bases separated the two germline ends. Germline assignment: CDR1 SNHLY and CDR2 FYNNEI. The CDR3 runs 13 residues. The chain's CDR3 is CASSPGGNQPQHF. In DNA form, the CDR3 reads TGTGCCAGCAGCCCAGGGGGCAATCAGCCCCAGCATTTT.

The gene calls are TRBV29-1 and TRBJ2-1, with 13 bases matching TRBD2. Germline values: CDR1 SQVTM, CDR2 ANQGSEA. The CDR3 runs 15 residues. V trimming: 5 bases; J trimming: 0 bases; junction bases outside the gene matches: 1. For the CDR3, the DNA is TGCAGCGTTTGGACTAGCGGGAGCTCCTACAATGAGCAGTTCTTC. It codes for CSVWTSGSSYNEQFF.

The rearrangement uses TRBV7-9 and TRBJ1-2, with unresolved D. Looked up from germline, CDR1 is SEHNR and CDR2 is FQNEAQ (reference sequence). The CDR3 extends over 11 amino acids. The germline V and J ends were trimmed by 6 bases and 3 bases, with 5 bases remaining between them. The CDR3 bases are TGTGCCAGCAGTCCATACTATGGCTACACCTTC. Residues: CASSPYYGYTF.

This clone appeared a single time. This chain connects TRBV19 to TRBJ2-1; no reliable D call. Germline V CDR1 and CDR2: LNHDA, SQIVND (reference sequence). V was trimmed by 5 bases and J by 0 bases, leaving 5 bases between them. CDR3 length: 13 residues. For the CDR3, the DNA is TGTGCCAGTAGTCTGAGCTCCTACAATGAGCAGTTCTTC. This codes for CASSLSSYNEQFF.

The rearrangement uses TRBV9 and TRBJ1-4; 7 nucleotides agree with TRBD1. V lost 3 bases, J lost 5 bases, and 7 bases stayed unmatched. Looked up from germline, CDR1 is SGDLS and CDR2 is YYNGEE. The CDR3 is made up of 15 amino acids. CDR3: CASSASGTENEKLFF. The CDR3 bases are TGTGCCAGCAGCGCCTCCGGGACAGAGAATGAAAAACTGTTTTTT.